The clone carrying this T cell receptor beta chain has just a few counts. Antigen: not known. Graves' hyperthyroidism showing no ophthalmopathy progression within 18 months was considered stable. Diagnoses were made from clinical symptoms, serum measures (thyroxine and TRAb), thyroid ultrasound and orbital computed tomography. The data derive from a study of T cells in Graves' hyperthyroidism and ophthalmopathy. About the study: Upon initial diagnosis and before any treatment, peripheral blood was collected.

Study findings and constraints: Most thyroid clonotypes that were expanded above 0.001 also turned up in blood.

Per germline, CDR1 SGDLS and CDR2 YYNGEE. This CDR3 region has 14 residues. The J segment lost 6 bases and the V segment lost 1 base, leaving 5 bases of the junction unmatched. Amplification yielded TCR beta CDR3 regions, with RNA transcripts as the source. TCR CDR3 regions were first amplified by RT-PCR with HTBI primers. TCRdb processed the multiplex PCR reads anew with MiXCR; each CDR3 protein has one entry. Seen here are over 300,000 distinct CDR3 sequences, roughly 13% observed once, and the top ten hold 8% to 13%. The chain employs TRBV9 and TRBJ2-7; 9 bases match TRBD2. The sample taken for sequencing was blood. The source is a woman aged 55-69 years with Graves' hyperthyroidism. The CDR3 region has the DNA TGTGCCAGCAGCGTACTGCCAGCGGGAGGCGAGCAGTACTTC. Encoded protein: CASSVLPAGGEQYF. The variable domain in full, completed from reference TRBV9 and TRBJ2-7, reads DSGVTQTPKHLITATGQRVTLRCSPRSGDLSVYWYQQSLDQGLQFLIQYYNGEERAKGNILERFSAQQFPDLHSELNLSSLELGDSALYFCASSVLPAGGEQYFGPGTRLTVT.